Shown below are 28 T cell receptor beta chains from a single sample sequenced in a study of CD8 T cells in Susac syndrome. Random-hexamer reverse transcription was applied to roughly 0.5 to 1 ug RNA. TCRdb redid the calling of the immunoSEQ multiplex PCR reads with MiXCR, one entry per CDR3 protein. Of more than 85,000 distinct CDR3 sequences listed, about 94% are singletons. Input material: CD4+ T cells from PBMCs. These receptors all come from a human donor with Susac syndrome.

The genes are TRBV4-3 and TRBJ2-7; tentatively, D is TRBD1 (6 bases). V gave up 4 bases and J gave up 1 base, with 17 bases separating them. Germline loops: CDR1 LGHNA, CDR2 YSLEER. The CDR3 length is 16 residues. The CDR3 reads CASSPDHRARSYEQYF. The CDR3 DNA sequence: TGCGCCAGCAGCCCAGACCACAGGGCGCGGTCCTACGAGCAGTACTTC.

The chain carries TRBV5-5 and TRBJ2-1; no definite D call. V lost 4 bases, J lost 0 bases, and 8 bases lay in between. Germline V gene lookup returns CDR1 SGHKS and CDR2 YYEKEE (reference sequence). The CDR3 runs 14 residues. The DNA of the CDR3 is TGTGCCAGCAGCCTCCTGAGCTCCTACAATGAGCAGTTCTTC. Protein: CASSLLSSYNEQFF.

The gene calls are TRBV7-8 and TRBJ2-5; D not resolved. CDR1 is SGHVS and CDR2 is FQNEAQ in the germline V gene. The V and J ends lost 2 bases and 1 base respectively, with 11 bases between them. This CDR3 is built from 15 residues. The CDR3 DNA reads TGTGCCAGCAGCTTAACCCGAGTCCCCCAAGAGACCCAGTACTTC. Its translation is CASSLTRVPQETQYF.

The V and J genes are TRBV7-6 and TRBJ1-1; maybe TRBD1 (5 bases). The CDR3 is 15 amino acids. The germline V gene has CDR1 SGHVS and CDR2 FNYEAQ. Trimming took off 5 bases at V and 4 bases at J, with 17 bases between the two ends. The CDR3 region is CASSPPVGVGTEAFF. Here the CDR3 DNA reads TGTGCCAGCAGCCCCCCCGTGGGGGTGGGCACTGAAGCTTTCTTT.

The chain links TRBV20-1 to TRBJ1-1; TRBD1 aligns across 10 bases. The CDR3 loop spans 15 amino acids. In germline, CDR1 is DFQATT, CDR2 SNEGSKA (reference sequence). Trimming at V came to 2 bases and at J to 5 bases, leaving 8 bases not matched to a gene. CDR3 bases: TGCAGTGCTAGATTCCTGGACAGGGGGGGGACTGAAGCTTTCTTT. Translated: CSARFLDRGGTEAFF.

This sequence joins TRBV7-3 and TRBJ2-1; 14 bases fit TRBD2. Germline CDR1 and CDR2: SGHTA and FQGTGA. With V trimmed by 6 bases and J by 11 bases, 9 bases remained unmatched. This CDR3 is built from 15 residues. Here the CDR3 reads CASSLGLAGGGQQFF. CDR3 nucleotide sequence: TGTGCCAGCAGTCTCGGACTAGCGGGGGGCGGCCAGCAGTTCTTC.

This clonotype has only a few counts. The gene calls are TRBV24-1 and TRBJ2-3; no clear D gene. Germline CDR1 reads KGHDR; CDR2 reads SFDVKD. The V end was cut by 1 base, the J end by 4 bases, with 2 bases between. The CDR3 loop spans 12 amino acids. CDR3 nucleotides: TGTGCCACCAGTGATTTTTCAGATACGCAGTATTTT. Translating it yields CATSDFSDTQYF.

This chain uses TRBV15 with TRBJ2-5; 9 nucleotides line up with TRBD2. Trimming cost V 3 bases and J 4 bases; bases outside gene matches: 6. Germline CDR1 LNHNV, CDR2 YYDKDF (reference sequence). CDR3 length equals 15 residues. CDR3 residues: CATSRAGGLGETQYF. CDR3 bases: TGTGCCACCAGCAGGGCGGGGGGGCTTGGAGAGACCCAGTACTTC.

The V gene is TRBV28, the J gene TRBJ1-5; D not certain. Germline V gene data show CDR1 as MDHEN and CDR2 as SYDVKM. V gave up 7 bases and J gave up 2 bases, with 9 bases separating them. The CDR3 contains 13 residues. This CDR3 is CASTGYGNQPQHF. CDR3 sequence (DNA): TGTGCCAGCACGGGGTACGGCAATCAGCCCCAGCATTTT.

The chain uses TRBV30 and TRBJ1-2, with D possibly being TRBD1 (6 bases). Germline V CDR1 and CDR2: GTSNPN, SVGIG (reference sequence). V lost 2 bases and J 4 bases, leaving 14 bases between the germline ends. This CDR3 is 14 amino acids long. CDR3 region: CAWSLTGGPYGYTF. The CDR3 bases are TGTGCCTGGAGTTTGACAGGAGGACCCTATGGCTACACCTTC.

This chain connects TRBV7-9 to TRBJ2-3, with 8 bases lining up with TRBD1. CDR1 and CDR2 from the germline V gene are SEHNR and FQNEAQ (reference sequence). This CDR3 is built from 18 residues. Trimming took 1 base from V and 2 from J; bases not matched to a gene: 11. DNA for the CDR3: TGTGCCAGCAGCTTAGGACAAGGGACAGGCCGCCCCACAGATACGCAGTATTTT. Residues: CASSLGQGTGRPTDTQYF.

The CDR3 sequence: CASSPDRRSNQPQHF. CDR3 in DNA: TGTGCCAGCAGCCCGGACAGGCGTAGCAATCAGCCCCAGCATTTT. The genes are TRBV7-2 and TRBJ1-5; 7 bases align to TRBD1. Germline-derived CDR1 and CDR2 are SGHTA and FQGNSA. With 5 bases clipped from V and 0 bases from J, the junction kept 4 bases outside the gene matches. The CDR3 extends over 15 amino acids.

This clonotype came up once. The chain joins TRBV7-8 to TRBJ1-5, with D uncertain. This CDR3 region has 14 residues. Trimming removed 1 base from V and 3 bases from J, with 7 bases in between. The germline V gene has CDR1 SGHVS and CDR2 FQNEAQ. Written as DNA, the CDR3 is TGTGCCAGCAGCTTAGATGGCATCAATCAGCCCCAGCATTTT. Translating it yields CASSLDGINQPQHF. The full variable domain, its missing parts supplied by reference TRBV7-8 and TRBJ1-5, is GAGVSQSPRYKVAKRGQDVALRCDPISGHVSLFWYQQALGQGPEFLTYFQNEAQLDKSGLPSDRFFAERPEGSVSTLKIQRTQQEDSAVYLCASSLDGINQPQHFGDGTRLSIL.

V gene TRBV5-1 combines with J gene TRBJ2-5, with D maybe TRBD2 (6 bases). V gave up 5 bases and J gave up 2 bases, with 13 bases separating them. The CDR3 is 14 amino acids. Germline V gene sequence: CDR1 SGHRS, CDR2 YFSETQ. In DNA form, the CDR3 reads TGCGCCAGCAGTAGGGGCGGGGATCAAGAGACCCAGTACTTC. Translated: CASSRGGDQETQYF.

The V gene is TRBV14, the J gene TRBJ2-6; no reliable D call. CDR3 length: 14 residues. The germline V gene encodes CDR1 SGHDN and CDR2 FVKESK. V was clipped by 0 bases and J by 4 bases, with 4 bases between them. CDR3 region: CASSQESGANVLTF. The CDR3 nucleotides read TGTGCCAGCAGCCAAGAATCCGGGGCCAACGTCCTGACTTTC.

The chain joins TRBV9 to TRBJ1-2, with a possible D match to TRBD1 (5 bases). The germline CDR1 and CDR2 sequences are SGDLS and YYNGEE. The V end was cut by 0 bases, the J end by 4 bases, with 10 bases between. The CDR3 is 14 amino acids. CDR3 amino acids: CASSVAAQAYGYTF. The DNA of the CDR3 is TGTGCCAGCAGCGTAGCCGCACAGGCCTATGGCTACACCTTC.

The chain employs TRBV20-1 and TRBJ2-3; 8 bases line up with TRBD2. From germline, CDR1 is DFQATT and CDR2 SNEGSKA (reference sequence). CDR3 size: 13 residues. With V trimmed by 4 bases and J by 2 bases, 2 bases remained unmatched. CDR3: CSATGLATDTQYF. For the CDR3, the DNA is TGCAGTGCTACCGGACTAGCCACAGATACGCAGTATTTT.

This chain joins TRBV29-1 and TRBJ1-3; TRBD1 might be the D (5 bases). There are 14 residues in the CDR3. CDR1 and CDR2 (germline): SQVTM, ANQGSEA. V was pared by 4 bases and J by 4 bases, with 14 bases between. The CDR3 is CSVGPEGKGNTIYF. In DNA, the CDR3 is TGCAGCGTTGGGCCGGAGGGGAAAGGAAACACCATATATTTT.

DNA for the CDR3: TGTGCCAGCAGCGTAACAGGGGATGGGTTTGCGAAACTGTTTTTT. Its translation: CASSVTGDGFAKLFF. The chain couples TRBV11-2 to TRBJ1-4, with 7 bases lining up with TRBD1. After removal of 5 bases from V and 11 bases from J, the junction contained 14 bases not matched to a gene. The CDR3 contains 15 residues. CDR1 is SGHAT, CDR2 FQNNGV, per germline.

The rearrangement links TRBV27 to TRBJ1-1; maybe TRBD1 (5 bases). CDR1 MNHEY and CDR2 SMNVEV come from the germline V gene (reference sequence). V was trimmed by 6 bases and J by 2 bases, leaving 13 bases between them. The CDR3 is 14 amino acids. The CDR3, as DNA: TGTGCCAGCAGCCGCGGGGGAGGTAACACTGAAGCTTTCTTT. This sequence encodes CASSRGGGNTEAFF.

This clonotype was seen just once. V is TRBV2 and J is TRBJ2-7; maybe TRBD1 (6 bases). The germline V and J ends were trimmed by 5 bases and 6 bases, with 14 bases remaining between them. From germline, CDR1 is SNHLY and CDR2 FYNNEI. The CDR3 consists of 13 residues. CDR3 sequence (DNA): TGTGCCAGCAGTTTTGCCACAGGGACCGAGCAGTACTTC. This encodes CASSFATGTEQYF.

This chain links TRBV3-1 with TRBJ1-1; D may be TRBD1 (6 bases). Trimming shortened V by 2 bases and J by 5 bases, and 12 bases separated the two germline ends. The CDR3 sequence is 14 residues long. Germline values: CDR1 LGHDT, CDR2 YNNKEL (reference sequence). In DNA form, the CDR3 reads TGTGCCAGCAGCCAATCAGACAGGTGGACTGAAGCTTTCTTT. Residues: CASSQSDRWTEAFF.

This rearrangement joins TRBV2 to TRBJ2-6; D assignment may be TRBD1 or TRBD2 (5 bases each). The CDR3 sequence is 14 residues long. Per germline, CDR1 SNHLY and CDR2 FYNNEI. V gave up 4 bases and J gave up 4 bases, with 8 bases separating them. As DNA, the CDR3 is TGTGCCAGCAGTGTAGGGGAGGGGGCCAACGTCCTGACTTTC. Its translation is CASSVGEGANVLTF.

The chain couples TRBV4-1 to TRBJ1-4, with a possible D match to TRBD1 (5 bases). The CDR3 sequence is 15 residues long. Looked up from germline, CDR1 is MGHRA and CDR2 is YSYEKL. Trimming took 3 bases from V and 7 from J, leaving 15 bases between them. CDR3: CASSQLPGPGEKLFF. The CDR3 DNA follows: TGCGCCAGCAGCCAGTTGCCGGGACCAGGTGAAAAACTGTTTTTT.

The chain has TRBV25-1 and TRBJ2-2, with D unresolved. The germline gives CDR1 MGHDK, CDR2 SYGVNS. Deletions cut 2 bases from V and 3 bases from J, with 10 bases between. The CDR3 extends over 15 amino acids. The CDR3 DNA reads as TGTGCCAGCAGTGAACTGCCTCAATACACCGGGGAGCTGTTTTTT. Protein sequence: CASSELPQYTGELFF. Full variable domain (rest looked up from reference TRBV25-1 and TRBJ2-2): EADIYQTPRYLVIGTGKKITLECSQTMGHDKMYWYQQDPGMELHLIHYSYGVNSTEKGDLSSESTVSRIRTEHFPLTLESARPSHTSQYLCASSELPQYTGELFFGEGSRLTVL.

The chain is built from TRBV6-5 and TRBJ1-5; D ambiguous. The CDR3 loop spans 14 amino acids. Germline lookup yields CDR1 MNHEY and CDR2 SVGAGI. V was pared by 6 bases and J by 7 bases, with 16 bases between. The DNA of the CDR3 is TGTGCCAGCAGAACCGGCTCATGGTCGCAGCCCCAGCATTTT. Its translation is CASRTGSWSQPQHF.

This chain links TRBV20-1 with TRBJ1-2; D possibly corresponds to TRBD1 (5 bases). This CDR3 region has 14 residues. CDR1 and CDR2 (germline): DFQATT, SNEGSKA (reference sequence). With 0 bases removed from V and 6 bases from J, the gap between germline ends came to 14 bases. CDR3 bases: TGCAGTGCTAGAGAGGGCAGGGAGGCCGATGGCTACACCTTC. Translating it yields CSAREGREADGYTF.

The CDR3 DNA reads TGTGCCTGGAGTGTATGGGCGAACACCGGGGAGCTGTTTTTT. It yields the protein CAWSVWANTGELFF. The V and J genes are TRBV30 and TRBJ2-2; no firm D call. The CDR3 covers 14 residues. Germline CDR1 and CDR2: GTSNPN and SVGIG (reference sequence). V was pared by 0 bases and J by 0 bases, with 5 bases between.